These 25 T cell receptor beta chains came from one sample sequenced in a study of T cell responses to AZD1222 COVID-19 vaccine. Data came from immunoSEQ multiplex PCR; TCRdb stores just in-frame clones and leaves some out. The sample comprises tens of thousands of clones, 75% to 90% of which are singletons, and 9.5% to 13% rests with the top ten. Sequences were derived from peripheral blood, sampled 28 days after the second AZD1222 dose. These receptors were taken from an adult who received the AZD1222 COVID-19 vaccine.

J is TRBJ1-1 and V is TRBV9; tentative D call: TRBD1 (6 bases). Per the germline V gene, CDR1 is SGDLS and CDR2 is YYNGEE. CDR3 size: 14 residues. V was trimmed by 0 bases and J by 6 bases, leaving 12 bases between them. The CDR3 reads CASSVGGANAEAFF. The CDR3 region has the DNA TGTGCCAGCAGCGTAGGGGGGGCGAATGCTGAAGCTTTCTTT.

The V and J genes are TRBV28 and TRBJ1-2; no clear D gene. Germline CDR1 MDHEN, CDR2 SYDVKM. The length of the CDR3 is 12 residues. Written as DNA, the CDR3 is TGTGCGGGCGCGGGTGCTAACTATGGCTACACCTTC. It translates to CAGAGANYGYTF.

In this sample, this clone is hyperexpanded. The CDR3 coding sequence is TGTGCCAGCAGTTACCCCGGGACTAGCGGGAGGCCTCCGAACACCGGGGAGCTGTTTTTT. It specifies CASSYPGTSGRPPNTGELFF. V and J are TRBV6-9 and TRBJ2-2, with 15 positions matching TRBD2. V lost 3 bases to trimming and J lost 0 bases; unmatched junction nucleotides: 8. The germline CDR1 and CDR2 sequences are MNHGY and SVAAGI. The CDR3 runs to 20 residues.

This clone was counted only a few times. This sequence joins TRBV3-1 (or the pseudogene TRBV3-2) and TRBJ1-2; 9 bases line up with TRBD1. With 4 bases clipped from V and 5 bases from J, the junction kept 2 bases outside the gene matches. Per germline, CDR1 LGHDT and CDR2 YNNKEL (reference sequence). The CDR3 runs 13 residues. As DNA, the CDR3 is TGTGCCAGCAGCCGCGGACAGGGGTATGGCTACACCTTC. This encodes CASSRGQGYGYTF.

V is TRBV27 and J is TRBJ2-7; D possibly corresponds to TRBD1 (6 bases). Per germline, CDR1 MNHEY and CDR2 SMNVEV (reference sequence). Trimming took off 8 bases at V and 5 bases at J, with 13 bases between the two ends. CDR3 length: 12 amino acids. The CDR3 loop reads CASGGGFHEQYF. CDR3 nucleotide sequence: TGTGCCAGCGGGGGCGGGTTCCACGAGCAGTACTTC.

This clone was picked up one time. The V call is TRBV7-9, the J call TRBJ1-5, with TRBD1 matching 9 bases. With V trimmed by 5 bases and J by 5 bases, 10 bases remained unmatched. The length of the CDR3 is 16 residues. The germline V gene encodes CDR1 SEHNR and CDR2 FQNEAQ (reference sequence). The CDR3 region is CASSRWSGQGDQPQHF. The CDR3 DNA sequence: TGTGCCAGCAGCCGATGGTCGGGACAGGGCGATCAGCCCCAGCATTTT.

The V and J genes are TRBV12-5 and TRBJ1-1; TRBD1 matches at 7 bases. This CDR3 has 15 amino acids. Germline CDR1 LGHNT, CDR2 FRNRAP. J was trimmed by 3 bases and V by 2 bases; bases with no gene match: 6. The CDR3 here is CASGLNSGGYTEAFF. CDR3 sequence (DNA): TGTGCTAGTGGTTTGAATTCAGGGGGGTACACTGAAGCTTTCTTT. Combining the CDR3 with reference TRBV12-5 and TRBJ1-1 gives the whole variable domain DARVTQTPRHKVTEMGQEVTMRCQPILGHNTVFWYRQTMMQGLELLAYFRNRAPLDDSGMPKDRFSAEMPDATLATLKIQPSEPRDSAVYFCASGLNSGGYTEAFFGQGTRLTVV.

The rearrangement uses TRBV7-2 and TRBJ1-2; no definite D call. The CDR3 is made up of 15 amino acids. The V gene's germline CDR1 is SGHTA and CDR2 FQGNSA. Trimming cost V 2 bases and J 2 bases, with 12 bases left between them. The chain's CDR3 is CASSLIVLGNYGYTF. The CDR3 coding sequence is TGTGCCAGCAGCTTAATCGTGCTAGGGAACTATGGCTACACCTTC.

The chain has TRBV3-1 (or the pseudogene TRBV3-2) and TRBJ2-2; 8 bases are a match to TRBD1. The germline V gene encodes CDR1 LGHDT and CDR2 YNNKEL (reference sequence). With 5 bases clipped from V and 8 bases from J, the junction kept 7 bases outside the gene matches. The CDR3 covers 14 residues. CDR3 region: CASSDRGLMGELFF. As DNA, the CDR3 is TGTGCCAGCAGCGACAGGGGACTTATGGGGGAGCTGTTTTTT.

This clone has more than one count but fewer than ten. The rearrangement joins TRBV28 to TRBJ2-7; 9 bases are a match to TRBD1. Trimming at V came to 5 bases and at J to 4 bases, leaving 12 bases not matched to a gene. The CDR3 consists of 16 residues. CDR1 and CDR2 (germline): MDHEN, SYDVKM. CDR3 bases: TGTGCCAGCAGTGGGGGGAAGACGGACAGGGGATACGAGCAGTACGTC. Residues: CASSGGKTDRGYEQYV.

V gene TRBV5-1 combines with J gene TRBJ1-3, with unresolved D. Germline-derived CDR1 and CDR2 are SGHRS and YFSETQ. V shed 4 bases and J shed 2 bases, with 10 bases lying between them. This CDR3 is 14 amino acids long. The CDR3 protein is CASSLTQAGNTIYF. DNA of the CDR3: TGCGCCAGCAGCCTCACACAAGCTGGAAACACCATATATTTT.

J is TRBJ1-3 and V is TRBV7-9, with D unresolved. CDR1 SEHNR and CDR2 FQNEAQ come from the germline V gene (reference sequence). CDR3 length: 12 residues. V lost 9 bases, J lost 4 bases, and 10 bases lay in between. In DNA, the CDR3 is TGTGCCAGTGACCAAGAGGGAAACACCATATATTTT. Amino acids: CASDQEGNTIYF.

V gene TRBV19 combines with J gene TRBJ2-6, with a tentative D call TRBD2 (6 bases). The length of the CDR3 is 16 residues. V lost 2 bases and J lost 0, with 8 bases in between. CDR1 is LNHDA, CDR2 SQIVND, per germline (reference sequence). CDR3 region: CASSIQAGSGANVLTF. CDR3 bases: TGTGCCAGTAGTATACAAGCGGGCTCTGGGGCCAACGTCCTGACTTTC.

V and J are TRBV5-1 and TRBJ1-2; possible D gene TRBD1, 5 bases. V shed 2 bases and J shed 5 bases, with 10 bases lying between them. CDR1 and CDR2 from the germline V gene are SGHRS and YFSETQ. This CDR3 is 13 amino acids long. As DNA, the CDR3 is TGCGCCAGCAGCTTAAAAGGGGATTATGGCTACACCTTC. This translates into CASSLKGDYGYTF.

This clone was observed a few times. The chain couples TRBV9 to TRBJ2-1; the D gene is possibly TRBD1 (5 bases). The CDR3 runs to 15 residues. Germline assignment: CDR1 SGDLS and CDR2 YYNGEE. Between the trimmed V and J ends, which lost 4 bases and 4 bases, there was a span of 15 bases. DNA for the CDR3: TGTGCCAGCAGCTTAAGGGGTGACCTATACAATGAGCAGTTCTTC. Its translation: CASSLRGDLYNEQFF. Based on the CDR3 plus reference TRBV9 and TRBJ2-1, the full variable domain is DSGVTQTPKHLITATGQRVTLRCSPRSGDLSVYWYQQSLDQGLQFLIQYYNGEERAKGNILERFSAQQFPDLHSELNLSSLELGDSALYFCASSLRGDLYNEQFFGPGTRLTVL.

The CDR3 region has the DNA TGCAGCGTTGGAACAGGGAGTGCAACTAATGAAAAACTGTTTTTT. This codes for CSVGTGSATNEKLFF. The rearrangement links TRBV29-1 to TRBJ1-4, with a weak D call TRBD1 (6 bases). Germline CDR1 SQVTM, CDR2 ANQGSEA. This CDR3 has 15 residues. Trimming removed 4 bases at V and 0 bases at J, with 12 bases between.

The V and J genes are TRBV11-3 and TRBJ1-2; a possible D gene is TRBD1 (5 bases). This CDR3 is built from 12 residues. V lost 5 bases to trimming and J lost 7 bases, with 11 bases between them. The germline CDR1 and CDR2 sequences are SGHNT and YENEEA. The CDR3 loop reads CASSRDPSGYTF. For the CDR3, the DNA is TGTGCCAGCAGCCGGGACCCGAGTGGCTACACCTTC.

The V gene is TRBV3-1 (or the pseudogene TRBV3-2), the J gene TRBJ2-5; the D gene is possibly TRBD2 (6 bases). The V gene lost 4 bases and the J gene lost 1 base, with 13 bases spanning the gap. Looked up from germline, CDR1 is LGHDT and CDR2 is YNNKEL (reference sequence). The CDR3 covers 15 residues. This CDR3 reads CASSPVRGTQETQYF. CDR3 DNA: TGTGCCAGCAGCCCTGTTCGGGGGACCCAAGAGACCCAGTACTTC.

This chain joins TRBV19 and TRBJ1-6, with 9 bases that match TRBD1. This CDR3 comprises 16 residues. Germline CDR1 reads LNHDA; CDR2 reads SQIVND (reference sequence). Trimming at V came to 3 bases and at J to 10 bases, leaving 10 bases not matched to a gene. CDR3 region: CASSIGTGSSASPLHF. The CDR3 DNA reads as TGTGCCAGTAGTATCGGGACAGGGTCTTCTGCATCACCCCTCCACTTT.

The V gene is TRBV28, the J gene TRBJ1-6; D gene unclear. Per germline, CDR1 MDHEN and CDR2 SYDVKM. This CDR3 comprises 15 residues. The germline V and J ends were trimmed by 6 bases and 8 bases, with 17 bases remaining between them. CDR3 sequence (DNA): TGTGCCAGCAGCTTGAGAGATGGTAGGGATTCACCCCTCCACTTT. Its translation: CASSLRDGRDSPLHF.

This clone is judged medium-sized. The CDR3 protein is CASSPDGHNEQFF. In nucleotides, the CDR3 is TGTGCCAGCAGCCCGGACGGCCACAATGAGCAGTTCTTC. This chain links TRBV11-3 with TRBJ2-1, with D unclear. V shed 5 bases and J shed 5 bases, with 10 bases lying between them. The CDR3 loop spans 13 amino acids. Germline V gives CDR1 SGHNT, CDR2 YENEEA.

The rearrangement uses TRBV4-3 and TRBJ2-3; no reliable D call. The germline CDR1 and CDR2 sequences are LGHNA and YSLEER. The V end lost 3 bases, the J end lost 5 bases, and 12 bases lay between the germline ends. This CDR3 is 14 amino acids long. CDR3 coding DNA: TGCGCCAGCAGCCAGCCAGGTTTCCAAGATACGCAGTATTTT. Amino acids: CASSQPGFQDTQYF.

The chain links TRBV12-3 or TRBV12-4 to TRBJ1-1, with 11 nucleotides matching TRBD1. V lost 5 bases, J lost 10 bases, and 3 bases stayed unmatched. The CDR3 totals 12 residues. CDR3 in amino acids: CASSPGTGGAFF. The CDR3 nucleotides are TGTGCCAGCAGTCCAGGGACAGGGGGAGCTTTCTTT.

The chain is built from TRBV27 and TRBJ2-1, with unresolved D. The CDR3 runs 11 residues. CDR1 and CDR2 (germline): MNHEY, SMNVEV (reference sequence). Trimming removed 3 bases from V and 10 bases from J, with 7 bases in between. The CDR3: CASSFRREQFF. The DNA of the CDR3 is TGTGCCAGCAGTTTTAGGCGGGAGCAGTTCTTC.

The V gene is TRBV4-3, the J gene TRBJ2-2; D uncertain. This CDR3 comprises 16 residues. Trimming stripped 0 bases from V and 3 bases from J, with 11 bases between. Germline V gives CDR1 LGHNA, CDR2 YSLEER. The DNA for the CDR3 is TGCGCCAGCAGCCAAGAGGGTACGGGTTACACCGGGGAGCTGTTTTTT. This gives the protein CASSQEGTGYTGELFF.